The 26 T cell receptor beta chains in this list originate from one sample, sequenced in a study of T cells in women clearing cervical HPV infection. Using immunoSEQ multiplex PCR, the repertoire was profiled, and TCRdb retains in-frame clones only, with some absent. The table for this sample gives approximately 44,000 clones. Sequenced sample: blood buffy coat. These receptor sequences come from a woman aged 18-70 years with a cervical HPV16 infection that either progressed to CIN3+ or cleared (not recorded which).

With respect to this clone: The sequence runs out 3 residues before the end of the CDR3; the remainder is reconstructed from the germline J gene. The V gene is TRBV30, the J gene TRBJ2-1; 8 nucleotides align to TRBD2. Losses at the gene ends were 4 bases for V and 8 bases for J; bases not matched to a gene: 4. From germline, CDR1 is GTSNPN and CDR2 SVGIG (reference sequence). There are 12 residues in the CDR3. The part of the CDR3 DNA that was read is TGTGCCTGGATCGGGGGGGTCGATGAG. It translates to CAWIGGVDE. The whole CDR3 region reads CAWIGGVDEQFF.

Note on this clone: The CDR3 extends 3 residues past the end of the read, so its final part is completed from the germline J gene. The chain carries TRBV7-2 and TRBJ1-2; 9 bases match TRBD1. Germline CDR1 and CDR2: SGHTA and FQGNSA. The CDR3 has 15 residues. The CDR3 DNA, read in part, is TGTGCCAGCAGCCCTCCGGGACAGGGCTCCTACGAC. Its protein is CASSPPGQGSYD. The full CDR3 reads CASSPPGQGSYDYTF.

Details on this clone: The read terminates 3 residues ahead of where the CDR3 ends, so the germline J gene completes it. The chain carries TRBV2 and TRBJ2-7; 7 nucleotides agree with TRBD1. The CDR3 runs 15 residues. The V segment lost 5 bases and the J segment 2 bases; nucleotides outside the gene matches: 9. CDR1 SNHLY and CDR2 FYNNEI come from the germline V gene. The CDR3 loop reads CASSSPRDSPYEQYF. The covered CDR3 bases are TGTGCCAGCAGTTCCCCCCGGGACAGCCCCTACGAG.

Worth noting for this clone: The CDR3 extends 3 residues past the end of the read, so its final part is completed from the germline J gene. The chain links TRBV7-2 to TRBJ2-7; 7 nucleotides align to TRBD1. The germline V gene has CDR1 SGHTA and CDR2 FQGNSA. The CDR3 is made up of 13 amino acids. The V segment lost 5 bases and the J segment 4 bases; nucleotides outside the gene matches: 5. The sequenced part of the CDR3 DNA is TGTGCCAGCAGCCTGGACAGGTGGTACGAG. Its protein product is CASSLDRWYE. The complete CDR3 sequence is CASSLDRWYEQYF.

Worth noting for this clone: The observed sequence ends 3 residues before the CDR3 terminus, with the missing tail filled in from the germline J gene. The genes are TRBV18 and TRBJ2-3; D gene ambiguous. The CDR3 loop spans 14 amino acids. Germline V gene lookup returns CDR1 KGHSH and CDR2 LQKENI. This CDR3 reads CASSPFTEQETQYF. CDR3 DNA, as far as it was read: TGTGCCAGCTCACCGTTCACCGAACAAGAGACG.

Note on this clone: The CDR3 is cut off 3 residues early in the read; its end comes from the germline J gene. This chain uses TRBV2 with TRBJ2-3, with 8 bases aligning to TRBD1. There are 18 residues in the CDR3. Germline CDR1 SNHLY, CDR2 FYNNEI. This CDR3 is CASSERPGGEGGNQPQYF. CDR3 bases read: TGTGCCAGCAGTGAACGGCCAGGGGGCGAAGGTGGCAATCAGCCG.

To note about this clone: The missing CDR3 end, 3 residues past where the read stops, is filled in from the germline J gene. The chain links TRBV7-9 to TRBJ1-2, with D possibly being TRBD1 (5 bases). The CDR3 has 13 residues. Looked up from germline, CDR1 is SEHNR and CDR2 is FQNEAQ (reference sequence). CDR3 DNA, as far as it was read: TGTGCCAGCTCCGGGACTAGTAACAATGAC. Its translation is CASSGTSNND. From start to end, the CDR3 is CASSGTSNNDYTF.

Partial CDR3 DNA: TGCAGTGCAGCGGGGGGGCCTTACGAGACC. Its protein product is CSAAGGPYET. The entire CDR3 sequence reads CSAAGGPYETQYF. This chain connects TRBV20-1 to TRBJ2-5, with 10 bases identical to TRBD2. The read comes to an end 3 residues before the CDR3 does, leaving the germline J gene to fill in the end. V trimming: 6 bases; J trimming: 5 bases; junction bases outside the gene matches: 6. Germline CDR1 is DFQATT and CDR2 is SNEGSKA (reference sequence). The length of the CDR3 is 13 residues.

Note on this clone: The CDR3 is cut off 3 residues early in the read; its end comes from the germline J gene. The chain recombines TRBV14 with TRBJ2-5; 9 bases match TRBD1. The ends lost 5 bases at V and 1 base at J; junction bases unmatched: 5. CDR1 is SGHDN and CDR2 is FVKESK in the germline V gene. There are 15 residues in the CDR3. Incomplete CDR3 DNA: TGTGCCAGCAGCTTGGACAGGGGCCCCCAAGAGACC. This translates into CASSLDRGPQET. The full CDR3 sequence reads CASSLDRGPQETQYF.

Remarks on this clone: The CDR3 goes on 3 residues after the read ends, and that part is filled in from the germline J gene. This chain connects TRBV7-3 to TRBJ1-2; D not certain. Per the germline V gene, CDR1 is SGHTA and CDR2 is FQGTGA. This CDR3 has 14 residues. Trimming left V 0 bases short and J 4 bases short, with 9 bases between. The CDR3 protein is CASSLTGGIYGYTF. The part of the CDR3 DNA that was read is TGTGCCAGCAGCTTAACTGGCGGGATCTATGGC.

Comment on this clone: The read is 3 residues too short to cover the CDR3 end, so that end is filled in from the germline J gene. This chain links TRBV5-6 with TRBJ2-5; possible D gene TRBD1, 5 bases. The V end was cut by 5 bases, the J end by 4 bases, with 12 bases between. The CDR3 runs to 13 residues. Per germline, CDR1 SGHDT and CDR2 YYEEEE. The part of the CDR3 DNA that was read is TGTGCCAGCAGTCCACAGGAAAGAGAGACC. This gives the protein CASSPQERET. The full CDR3 is CASSPQERETQYF. The whole variable domain, filled in from reference TRBV5-6 and TRBJ2-5, reads DAGVTQSPTHLIKTRGQQVTLRCSPKSGHDTVSWYQQALGQGPQFIFQYYEEEERQRGNFPDRFSGHQFPNYSSELNVNALLLGDSALYLCASSPQERETQYFGPGTRLLVL.

On this clone: The read ends 3 residues early relative to the CDR3; the germline J gene fills the gap. This chain connects TRBV5-1 to TRBJ2-2, with 7 positions matching TRBD2. CDR3 size: 13 residues. Unmatched junction bases numbered 2, after V lost 4 bases and J lost 5 bases. Germline CDR1 reads SGHRS; CDR2 reads YFSETQ. The DNA read from the CDR3 is TGCGCCAGCAGCACTAGCGTTACCGGGGAG. Translated: CASSTSVTGE. Given in full, the CDR3 is CASSTSVTGELFF.

Notes on this clone: The CDR3 end falls 3 residues outside the read, so it is completed with the germline J gene. J is TRBJ2-5 and V is TRBV5-1; TRBD2 is a possible D gene (6 bases). The CDR3 spans 14 residues. Between the trimmed V and J ends, which lost 4 bases and 4 bases, there was a span of 14 bases. In germline, CDR1 is SGHRS, CDR2 YFSETQ. CDR3 DNA (partial): TGCGCCAGCAGCCCGGATGGACTAAGAGAGACC. This gives the protein CASSPDGLRET. The CDR3 in its entirety is CASSPDGLRETQYF.

A remark on this clone: The missing CDR3 end, 3 residues past where the read stops, is filled in from the germline J gene. V and J are TRBV5-5 and TRBJ1-2; a weak D match, TRBD1 (5 bases). CDR1 is SGHKS, CDR2 YYEKEE, per germline (reference sequence). CDR3 size: 14 residues. CDR3 protein: CASSLARQGHGYTF. CDR3 bases read: TGTGCCAGCAGCTTGGCCAGGCAGGGCCACGGC.

Worth noting for this clone: The read stops 3 residues short of the end of the CDR3; the missing end is completed from the germline J gene. V and J are TRBV20-1 and TRBJ2-7; 13 bases line up with TRBD2. Germline V gene sequence: CDR1 DFQATT, CDR2 SNEGSKA (reference sequence). The CDR3 contains 14 residues. V gave up 5 bases and J gave up 4 bases; unmatched junction bases: 5. CDR3 amino acids: CSASGLAGEYEQYF. The CDR3 DNA, read in part, is TGCAGTGCTTCCGGACTAGCGGGAGAGTACGAG.

As to this clone: The CDR3 end lies 3 residues beyond the end of the read and is filled in from the germline J gene. The J gene is TRBJ2-3, the V gene TRBV29-1; 9 nucleotides match TRBD1. Germline loops: CDR1 SQVTM, CDR2 ANQGSEA. The CDR3 extends over 14 amino acids. This CDR3 is CSVDYRGRWETQYF. Partial CDR3 DNA: TGCAGCGTTGATTACAGGGGGCGGTGGGAGACG.

Comment on this clone: The read finishes 3 residues shy of the CDR3 end, and the germline J gene is used to complete it. The chain employs TRBV7-7 and TRBJ2-3; TRBD1 agrees at 9 bases. Per germline, CDR1 SSHAT and CDR2 FNYEAQ (reference sequence). The CDR3 has 15 residues. Incomplete CDR3 DNA: TGTGCCAGCACAGGGGCACAGGGGGCATCGGAGACG. Translated: CASTGAQGASET. The whole CDR3 reads CASTGAQGASETQYF.

A note on this clone: Sequencing ends 3 residues short of the CDR3 end; the germline J gene provides the rest. The chain recombines TRBV29-1 with TRBJ2-7; 7 bases fit TRBD1. Germline loops: CDR1 SQVTM, CDR2 ANQGSEA. The CDR3 runs to 12 residues. V lost 7 bases, J lost 1 base, and 4 bases stayed unmatched. The part of the CDR3 DNA that was read is TGCAGCGCGGGACAGCTTTCCTACGAG. Translation: CSAGQLSYE. The full-length CDR3 reads as CSAGQLSYEQYF.

Concerning this clone: The CDR3 end lies 3 residues beyond the end of the read and is filled in from the germline J gene. The chain is built from TRBV6-2 or TRBV6-3 and TRBJ2-2, with 7 bases matching TRBD2. Losses at the gene ends were 2 bases for V and 6 bases for J; bases not matched to a gene: 9. This CDR3 region has 16 residues. Looked up from germline, CDR1 is MNHEY and CDR2 is SVGEGT. CDR3 DNA, as far as it was read: TGTGCCAGCAGTTACCCAAGATCCCTAGCGGCCGGGGAG. Its protein product is CASSYPRSLAAGE. Given in full, the CDR3 is CASSYPRSLAAGELFF.

Worth noting for this clone: Read data end 3 residues before the CDR3 end; the end is taken from the germline J gene. The chain has TRBV20-1 and TRBJ2-7, with a possible D match to TRBD2 (6 bases). Deletions cut 7 bases from V and 2 bases from J, with 15 bases between. The CDR3 has 13 amino acids. From germline, CDR1 is DFQATT and CDR2 SNEGSKA (reference sequence). The CDR3 DNA, read in part, is TGCAGTGTCCTAGCGTCGCCGACCTACGAG. Protein product: CSVLASPTYE. The entire CDR3 protein is CSVLASPTYEQYF.

Details on this clone: The missing CDR3 end, 3 residues past where the read stops, is filled in from the germline J gene. Other DNA variants within this sample encode the same CDR3. This rearrangement joins TRBV19 to TRBJ1-6, with 10 bases fitting TRBD1. CDR3 length: 13 residues. Germline lookup yields CDR1 LNHDA and CDR2 SQIVND (reference sequence). J was trimmed by 10 bases and V by 5 bases; bases with no gene match: 2. The CDR3 region is CASSGTGDSPLHF. The CDR3 bases that were read are TGTGCCAGTAGTGGGACAGGGGACTCACCC.

As concerns this clone: Read coverage stops 3 residues before the CDR3 terminus; the germline J gene supplies the remainder. The V and J genes are TRBV20-1 and TRBJ2-1; a possible D gene is TRBD1 (7 bases). Germline-derived CDR1 and CDR2 are DFQATT and SNEGSKA (reference sequence). The CDR3 runs to 14 residues. With 5 bases removed from V and 8 bases from J, the gap between germline ends came to 19 bases. Incomplete CDR3 DNA: TGCAGTGCTGTACGGGACTCCAGGGGGGATGAG. Protein sequence: CSAVRDSRGDE. From start to end, the CDR3 is CSAVRDSRGDEQFF.

Points on this clone: Read coverage stops 3 residues before the CDR3 terminus; the germline J gene supplies the remainder. J is TRBJ2-3 and V is TRBV18; D might be TRBD2 (6 bases). There are 18 residues in the CDR3. V shed 8 bases and J shed 5 bases, with 29 bases lying between them. The germline CDR1 and CDR2 sequences are KGHSH and LQKENI. The covered CDR3 bases are TGTGCCAGCGCGCCACCGGGTCGGGGGTCGGCCGCCTTAGATACG. It encodes CASAPPGRGSAALDT. The CDR3 in full is CASAPPGRGSAALDTQYF.

Turning to this clone: The read finishes 3 residues shy of the CDR3 end, and the germline J gene is used to complete it. The genes are TRBV7-2 and TRBJ2-7; D gene ambiguous. The germline V gene encodes CDR1 SGHTA and CDR2 FQGNSA. Trimming pared 8 bases from V and 1 base from J, leaving 6 bases between. This CDR3 spans 11 amino acids. The CDR3 reads CASSPSYEQYF. The DNA read from the CDR3 is TGTGCCAGCTCCCCTTCCTACGAG.

Comment on this clone: The CDR3 end is not reached by the read, which stops 3 residues before it; the germline J gene fills it in. The gene calls are TRBV28 and TRBJ2-6; no firm D call. V lost 5 bases and J 0 bases, leaving 5 bases between the germline ends. Germline V gives CDR1 MDHEN, CDR2 SYDVKM. The CDR3 runs 14 residues. The chain's CDR3 is CASSHSSGANVLTF. The CDR3 DNA, read in part, is TGTGCCAGCAGTCACAGCTCTGGGGCCAACGTC.

To note about this clone: The read stops 3 residues short of the end of the CDR3; the missing end is completed from the germline J gene. The rearrangement joins TRBV15 to TRBJ1-6, with D tentatively TRBD1 (5 bases). The CDR3 has 15 amino acids. Germline assignment: CDR1 LNHNV and CDR2 YYDKDF (reference sequence). CDR3 sequence: CATRRTFVGPSALHF. Incomplete CDR3 DNA: TGTGCCACCAGGCGGACCTTCGTGGGGCCCTCGGCC.